This T cell receptor beta chain emerged from a study of blood T cell repertoires in COVID-19. Recruited during active infection, patients (from Seattle) were subsequently followed longitudinally. The table came from immunoSEQ multiplex PCR; TCRdb's copy has only in-frame clones and leaves some out. Found here are about 130,000 clones, around 80% of them singletons; the top ten hold about 15%. V lost 0 bases, J lost 3 bases, and 5 bases stayed unmatched. Germline CDR1 and CDR2: WNHNN and SYGVQD (reference sequence). This CDR3 has 16 amino acids. This sequence originates from a man aged 25 to 45 with COVID-19, enrolled during active disease. The sample was peripheral blood. This chain joins TRBV10-1 and TRBJ2-7; 10 bases map to TRBD2. DNA for the CDR3: TGCGCCAGCAGTGAGTCGGAACTAGCGGGACTCTACGAGCAGTACTTC. This encodes CASSESELAGLYEQYF.